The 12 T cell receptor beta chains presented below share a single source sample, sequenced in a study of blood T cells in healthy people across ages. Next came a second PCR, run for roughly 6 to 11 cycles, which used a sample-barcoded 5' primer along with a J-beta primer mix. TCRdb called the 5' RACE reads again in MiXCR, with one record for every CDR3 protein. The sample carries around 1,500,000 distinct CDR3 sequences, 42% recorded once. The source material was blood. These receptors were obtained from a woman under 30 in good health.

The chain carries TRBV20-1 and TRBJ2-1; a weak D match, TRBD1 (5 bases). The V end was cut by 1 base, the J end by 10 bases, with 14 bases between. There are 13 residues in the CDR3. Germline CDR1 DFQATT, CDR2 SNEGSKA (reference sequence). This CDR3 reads CSARGGRSYEQFF. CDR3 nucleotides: TGCAGTGCTAGAGGGGGCCGTTCCTACGAGCAGTTCTTC.

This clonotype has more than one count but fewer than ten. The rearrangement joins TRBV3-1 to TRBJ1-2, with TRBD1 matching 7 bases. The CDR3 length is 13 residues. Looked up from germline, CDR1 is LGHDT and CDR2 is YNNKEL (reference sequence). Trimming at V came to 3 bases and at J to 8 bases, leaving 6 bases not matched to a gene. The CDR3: CASSQDTGDGYTF. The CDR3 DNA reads TGTGCCAGCAGCCAGGATACAGGGGACGGCTACACCTTC.

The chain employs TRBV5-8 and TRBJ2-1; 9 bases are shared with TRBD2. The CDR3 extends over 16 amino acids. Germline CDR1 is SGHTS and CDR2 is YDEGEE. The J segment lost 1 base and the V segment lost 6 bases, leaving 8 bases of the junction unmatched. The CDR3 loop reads CASNLAGHGSYNEQFF. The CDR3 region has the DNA TGTGCCAGCAACCTAGCGGGACACGGTTCCTACAATGAGCAGTTCTTC. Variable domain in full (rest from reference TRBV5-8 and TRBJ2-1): EAGVTQSPTHLIKTRGQQATLRCSPISGHTSVYWYQQALGLGLQFLLWYDEGEERNRGNFPPRFSGRQFPNYSSELNVNALELEDSALYLCASNLAGHGSYNEQFFGPGTRLTVL.

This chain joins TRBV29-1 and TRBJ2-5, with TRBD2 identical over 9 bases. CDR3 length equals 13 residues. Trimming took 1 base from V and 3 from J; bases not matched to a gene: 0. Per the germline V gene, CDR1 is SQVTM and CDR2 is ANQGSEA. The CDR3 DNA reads TGCAGCGTTGAAGGGACTAGCGAAGAGACCCAGTACTTC. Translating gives CSVEGTSEETQYF.

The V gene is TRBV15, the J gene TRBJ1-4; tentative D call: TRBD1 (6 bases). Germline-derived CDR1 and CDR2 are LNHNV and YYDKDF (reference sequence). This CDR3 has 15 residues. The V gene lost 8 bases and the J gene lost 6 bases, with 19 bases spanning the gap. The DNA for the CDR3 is TGTGCCACCGGCTTAACAGGGCGTGGGGATGAAAAACTGTTTTTT. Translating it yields CATGLTGRGDEKLFF.

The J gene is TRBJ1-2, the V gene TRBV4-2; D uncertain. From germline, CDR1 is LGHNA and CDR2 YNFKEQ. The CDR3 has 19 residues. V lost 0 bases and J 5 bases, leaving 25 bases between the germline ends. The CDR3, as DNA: TGTGCCAGCAGCCAAGACGTAACGGTCCGTACGCCCCTCTTATATGGCTACACCTTC. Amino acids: CASSQDVTVRTPLLYGYTF.

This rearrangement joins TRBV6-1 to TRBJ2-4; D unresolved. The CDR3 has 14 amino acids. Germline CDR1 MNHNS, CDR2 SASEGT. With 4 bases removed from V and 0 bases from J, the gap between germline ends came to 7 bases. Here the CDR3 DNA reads TGTGCCAGCAGTGTTGACGTAGCCAAAAACATTCAGTACTTC. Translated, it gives CASSVDVAKNIQYF.

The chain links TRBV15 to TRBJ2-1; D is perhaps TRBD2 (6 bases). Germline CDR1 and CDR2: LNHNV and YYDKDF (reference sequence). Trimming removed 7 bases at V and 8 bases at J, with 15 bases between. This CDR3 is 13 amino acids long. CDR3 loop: CATKDYPYDEQFF. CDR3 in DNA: TGTGCCACCAAGGACTATCCTTATGATGAGCAGTTCTTC.

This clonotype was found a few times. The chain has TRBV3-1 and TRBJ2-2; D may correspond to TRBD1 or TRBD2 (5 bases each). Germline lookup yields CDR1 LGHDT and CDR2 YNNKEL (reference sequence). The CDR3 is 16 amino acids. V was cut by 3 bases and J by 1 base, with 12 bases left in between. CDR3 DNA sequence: TGTGCCAGCAGCCAGGGGGACGCCTGGAACACCGGGGAGCTGTTTTTT. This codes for CASSQGDAWNTGELFF.

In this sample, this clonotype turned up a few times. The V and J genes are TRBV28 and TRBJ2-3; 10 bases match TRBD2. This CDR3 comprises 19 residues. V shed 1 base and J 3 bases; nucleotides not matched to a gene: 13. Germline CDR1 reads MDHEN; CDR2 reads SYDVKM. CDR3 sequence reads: CASSLYRASGGVTTDTQYF. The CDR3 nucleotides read TGTGCCAGCAGTTTATATCGGGCTAGCGGGGGAGTAACGACAGATACGCAGTATTTT.

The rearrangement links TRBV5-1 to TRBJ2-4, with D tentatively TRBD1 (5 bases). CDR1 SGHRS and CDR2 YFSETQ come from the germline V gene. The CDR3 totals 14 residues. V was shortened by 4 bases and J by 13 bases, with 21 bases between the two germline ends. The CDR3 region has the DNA TGCGCCAGCAGCGCTGACAGTGATTACAATGAGCAGTACTTC. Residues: CASSADSDYNEQYF.

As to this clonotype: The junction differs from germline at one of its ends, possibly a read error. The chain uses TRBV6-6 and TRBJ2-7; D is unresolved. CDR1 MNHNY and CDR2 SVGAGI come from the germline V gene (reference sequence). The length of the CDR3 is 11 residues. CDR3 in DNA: TGTGCCGGCAGCCACCAGGAGTCCCAGTACTTC. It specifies CAGSHQESQYF.